The rows below give T cell receptor beta chains drawn from one sample of a study of regulatory dendritic cells for organ transplantation. Here immunoSEQ multiplex PCR was the method, and the copy in TCRdb shows in-frame clones only, minus some. The sample shows around 29,000 clones, around 82% of them seen only once. The source material was naive CD8+ T cells from blood. Receptors were obtained from a human donor in good health. The CDR3 runs from the conserved cysteine through the conserved F or W. Each record gives: clone size, V gene, J gene, D gene, CDR3 DNA, CDR3 protein. The D gene is left open where the match is weak. Only some rows state a clone size, as once, few, many or a class for expanded clones.

-	TRBV4-1	TRBJ2-6	-	TGCGCCAGCAGGAGGACTACCGGGGCCAACGTCCTGACTTTC	CASRRTTGANVLTF
-	TRBV4-2	TRBJ2-7	TRBD1	TGTGCCAGCAGCCTACCCCTCCAGACAGGGAACGAGCAGTACTTC	CASSLPLQTGNEQYF
-	TRBV13	TRBJ2-3	TRBD2	TGTGCCAGCAGCTCCACCGGGGAGCGGGGGGGAGGAGATACGCAGTATTTT	CASSSTGERGGGDTQYF
few	TRBV27	TRBJ2-3	-	TGTGCCAGCAGTTTATTACGGGAAAGCACAGATACGCAGTATTTT	CASSLLRESTDTQYF
-	TRBV7-9	TRBJ2-5	-	TGTGCCAGCAGCTTAGGTGAGAGGACAGCAAAAGAGACCCAGTACTTC	CASSLGERTAKETQYF
-	TRBV6-5	TRBJ2-7	-	TGTGCCAGCACCCGACTACCCTATGGCGAGCAGTACTTC	CASTRLPYGEQYF
-	TRBV14	TRBJ1-5	-	TGTGCCAGCAGCCGGGGTACAGGGAACTTCGGCAATCAGCCCCAGCATTTT	CASSRGTGNFGNQPQHF
few	TRBV9	TRBJ2-2	-	TGTGCCAGCAGCGTAGTTCGACAGGGAGGCGGGGAGCTGTTTTTT	CASSVVRQGGGELFF
-	TRBV19	TRBJ1-2	TRBD1	TGTGCCACCTCTTCTGGGGCAGGGGGCCTCTATGGCTACACCTTC	CATSSGAGGLYGYTF
-	TRBV12-5	TRBJ1-2	-	TGTGCTAGTGGTACCCCGACAGCACCCTATGGCTACACCTTC	CASGTPTAPYGYTF
-	TRBV6-5	TRBJ2-2	-	TGTGCCAGCAGTTACTTAGGGGGACCCGGGGAGCTGTTTTTT	CASSYLGGPGELFF
-	TRBV6-5	TRBJ2-5	TRBD2	TGTGCCAGCAGTAAGACTAGCGGTGGACAAGAGACCCAGTACTTC	CASSKTSGGQETQYF
-	TRBV7-8	TRBJ1-1	-	TGTGCCAGCAGCTTAAGGGGAACTGAAGCTTTCTTT	CASSLRGTEAFF
-	TRBV7-2	TRBJ1-3	TRBD1	TGTGCCAGCAGCCACGGGACAGGCGTTTTTGGAAACACCATATATTTT	CASSHGTGVFGNTIYF
once	TRBV6-1	TRBJ2-7	-	TGTGCCAGCAGTGCAAGCCTCCGCATCTCCTACGAGCAGTACTTC	CASSASLRISYEQYF
-	TRBV18	TRBJ2-1	TRBD2	TGTGCCAGCTCAGAGCGGGGGGGTCCCGAGCAGTTCTTC	CASSERGGPEQFF